The 25 T cell receptor beta chains presented below share a single source sample, sequenced in a study of shared clonotypes between healthy human individuals (dated by TCRdb to between 2020 and 2021). CD8 naive samples were CD45RO-negative cells positively selected for CCR7, giving a CD45RA+CCR7+ population that excluded TemRA cells. Libraries were prepared through the immunoSEQ multiplex PCR assay. TCRdb's version of the immuneACCESS table is confined to in-frame rearrangements and falls short of the full clone set. An unresolved V gene accounts for under half of the shortfall where checked; the remainder is of unknown origin. This sample has about 680,000 clones in its table, and 90% to 95% of those were observed once. About a quarter of the sample is in the top ten clones. The sample comprised naive CD8+ T cells sorted from blood. Reading the label with the study, this specimen's cell subset or site is: CD45RA+CCR7+. Receptors originate from a man between 25 and 39 years old in good health.

This clone appeared a single time. The chain employs TRBV6-5 and TRBJ2-7; weak D call: TRBD2 (5 bases). V lost 0 bases, J lost 4 bases, and 10 bases lay in between. The germline CDR1 and CDR2 sequences are MNHEY and SVGAGI. The CDR3 extends over 14 amino acids. In DNA form, the CDR3 reads TGTGCCAGCAGTTACTCCCGGACGGGGTACGAGCAGTACTTC. Its translation: CASSYSRTGYEQYF.

The V and J genes are TRBV6-6 and TRBJ1-2; 9 bases match TRBD1. The CDR3 length is 15 residues. Looked up from germline, CDR1 is MNHNY and CDR2 is SVGAGI (reference sequence). The trim removed 2 bases at V and 8 bases at J, leaving 9 bases unmatched. The CDR3 DNA follows: TGTGCCAGCAGTTACGGAAGGGGACAGGGCACAGGCTACACCTTC. Protein: CASSYGRGQGTGYTF.

V usage is TRBV5-1 and J usage is TRBJ1-1, with 7 bases aligning to TRBD1. CDR1 and CDR2 from the germline V gene are SGHRS and YFSETQ. The CDR3 contains 15 residues. J gave up 5 bases and V 4 bases, and 11 bases lay outside the gene matches. The CDR3 loop is CASSHQTGRSTEAFF. The CDR3 bases are TGCGCCAGCAGCCACCAGACAGGGAGGTCGACTGAAGCTTTCTTT.

This rearrangement joins TRBV28 to TRBJ1-2; D is undetermined. The CDR3 totals 13 residues. Per germline, CDR1 MDHEN and CDR2 SYDVKM. V gave up 2 bases and J gave up 2 bases, with 6 bases separating them. CDR3 sequence reads: CASSLMVNYGYTF. As DNA, the CDR3 is TGTGCCAGCAGTTTAATGGTAAACTATGGCTACACCTTC.

The chain carries TRBV6-5 and TRBJ2-7; 7 bases are shared with TRBD2. V shed 2 bases and J 5 bases; nucleotides not matched to a gene: 6. Germline V gives CDR1 MNHEY, CDR2 SVGAGI. This CDR3 comprises 14 residues. CDR3 sequence (DNA): TGTGCCAGCAGTTACGGCGGGAGTCTCGACGAGCAGTACTTC. The encoded protein is CASSYGGSLDEQYF.

In nucleotides, the CDR3 is TGCGCCAGCACCTGGGGGGATGAGCAGTTCTTC. It specifies CASTWGDEQFF. The V gene is TRBV5-1, the J gene TRBJ2-1; a possible D gene is TRBD2 (6 bases). The CDR3 sequence is 11 residues long. Germline V gene data show CDR1 as SGHRS and CDR2 as YFSETQ. V lost 6 bases, J lost 8 bases, and 9 bases lay in between.

The chain is built from TRBV7-9 and TRBJ2-5; D remains ambiguous. This CDR3 contains 11 residues. The V gene lost 8 bases and the J gene lost 5 bases, with 9 bases spanning the gap. Germline V gene sequence: CDR1 SEHNR, CDR2 FQNEAQ (reference sequence). CDR3 bases: TGTGCCAGCCTAATAAGGGAGACCCAGTACTTC. Amino acids: CASLIRETQYF.

This clone was found once. The chain is built from TRBV5-1 and TRBJ2-7; TRBD1 matches at 7 bases. J gave up 2 bases and V 0 bases, and 11 bases lay outside the gene matches. Germline V CDR1 and CDR2: SGHRS, YFSETQ. CDR3 size: 17 residues. The CDR3 bases are TGCGCCAGCAGCTTGGATCCGCTGGACAGGATCACCTACGAGCAGTACTTC. It is translated as CASSLDPLDRITYEQYF.

The gene calls are TRBV4-3 and TRBJ2-2; D not resolved. From germline, CDR1 is LGHNA and CDR2 YSLEER. There are 15 residues in the CDR3. Deletions cut 1 base from V and 3 bases from J, with 9 bases between. The CDR3 here is CASSQGSFDTGELFF. CDR3 coding DNA: TGCGCCAGCAGCCAAGGCTCCTTTGACACCGGGGAGCTGTTTTTT.

The rearrangement links TRBV11-2 to TRBJ2-1; possibly TRBD2 for D (6 bases). Trimming shortened V by 2 bases and J by 2 bases, and 13 bases separated the two germline ends. Germline V gives CDR1 SGHAT, CDR2 FQNNGV. CDR3 length equals 16 residues. CDR3: CASSLRGRTTYNEQFF. The CDR3 DNA follows: TGTGCCAGCAGCTTAAGGGGTAGGACTACCTACAATGAGCAGTTCTTC.

CDR3 in DNA: TGTGCCAGCACCCGCCTAGCGGGGCGTCCTTCCTACGAGCAGTACTTC. Translating it yields CASTRLAGRPSYEQYF. J is TRBJ2-7 and V is TRBV28, with 9 bases lining up with TRBD2. The germline V gene encodes CDR1 MDHEN and CDR2 SYDVKM. This CDR3 has 16 amino acids. The J segment lost 1 base and the V segment lost 7 bases, leaving 11 bases of the junction unmatched.

V is TRBV5-8 and J is TRBJ2-3; TRBD1 is a possible D gene (5 bases). V lost 4 bases and J lost 11, with 14 bases in between. The CDR3 consists of 12 residues. Germline-derived CDR1 and CDR2 are SGHTS and YDEGEE. CDR3 in DNA: TGTGCCAGCAGCCCCGAGCAGGGTGTGCAGTATTTT. Amino acids: CASSPEQGVQYF.

This clone was seen just once. The chain recombines TRBV19 with TRBJ2-7; TRBD2 matches at 11 bases. Germline V CDR1 and CDR2: LNHDA, SQIVND (reference sequence). The CDR3 has 15 amino acids. The ends lost 1 base at V and 11 bases at J; junction bases unmatched: 10. CDR3 residues: CASSIGATSGSREYF. The CDR3 DNA reads as TGTGCCAGTAGTATAGGCGCCACTAGCGGGAGTCGCGAGTACTTC.

The V call is TRBV5-6, the J call TRBJ2-7; TRBD1 might be the D (6 bases). Germline-derived CDR1 and CDR2 are SGHDT and YYEEEE. The CDR3 loop spans 14 amino acids. V shed 6 bases and J shed 3 bases, with 16 bases lying between them. The CDR3 reads CASNTGAGDYEQYF. The CDR3 DNA reads TGTGCCAGCAATACAGGTGCAGGGGACTACGAGCAGTACTTC.

The chain is built from TRBV19 and TRBJ2-5; D possibly corresponds to TRBD2 (5 bases). The CDR3 is made up of 15 amino acids. Germline V gene sequence: CDR1 LNHDA, CDR2 SQIVND (reference sequence). V was cut by 1 base and J by 5 bases, with 14 bases left in between. The CDR3 region has the DNA TGTGCCAGTAGTATAGTTTCTGGGTCGGGGGAGACCCAGTACTTC. It encodes CASSIVSGSGETQYF.

This clone is a singleton in its sample. CDR3 residues: CASKFVGSSYNEQFF. DNA of the CDR3: TGTGCCAGTAAATTTGTGGGAAGCTCCTACAATGAGCAGTTCTTC. The V call is TRBV19, the J call TRBJ2-1; unclear D gene. This CDR3 has 15 residues. V was trimmed by 7 bases and J by 0 bases, leaving 13 bases between them. Germline CDR1 is LNHDA and CDR2 is SQIVND (reference sequence).

The rearrangement uses TRBV11-2 and TRBJ2-1; the D gene is possibly TRBD2 (5 bases). CDR1 is SGHAT, CDR2 FQNNGV, per germline. This CDR3 comprises 12 residues. V lost 9 bases, J lost 8 bases, and 14 bases lay in between. The CDR3 sequence is CASTSSVDEQFF. The CDR3 bases are TGTGCCAGTACTAGTTCCGTGGATGAGCAGTTCTTC.

This chain uses TRBV4-1 with TRBJ1-1, with D possibly matching TRBD1 (5 bases). Trimming stripped 0 bases from V and 4 bases from J, with 12 bases between. CDR3 size: 15 residues. Germline V lookup: CDR1 MGHRA, CDR2 YSYEKL. CDR3 sequence (DNA): TGCGCCAGCAGCCAAGAGGGCTGGGGGAGCACTGAAGCTTTCTTT. Residues: CASSQEGWGSTEAFF.

The chain combines TRBV2 with TRBJ2-7; tentative D call: TRBD1 (5 bases). The CDR3 length is 13 residues. The germline CDR1 and CDR2 sequences are SNHLY and FYNNEI. Trimming removed 6 bases at V and 4 bases at J, with 13 bases between. Here the CDR3 DNA reads TGTGCCAGCAGGACAGCGATAGATTACGAGCAGTACTTC. Translated: CASRTAIDYEQYF.

This clone was seen once. The chain recombines TRBV10-3 with TRBJ2-7; tentative D call: TRBD2 (6 bases). Germline V gene sequence: CDR1 ENHRY, CDR2 SYGVKD. Trimming removed 0 bases at V and 2 bases at J, with 17 bases between. The length of the CDR3 is 17 residues. The CDR3 is CAISESPWFSGTYEQYF. The CDR3, as DNA: TGTGCCATCAGTGAGTCACCCTGGTTTAGCGGAACCTACGAGCAGTACTTC.

This chain uses TRBV5-4 with TRBJ2-7, with 7 bases lining up with TRBD1. In germline, CDR1 is SGHNT, CDR2 YYREEE (reference sequence). CDR3 length equals 15 residues. The junction had 11 bases not matched to a gene; V was cut back by 8 bases and J by 0 bases. The CDR3 here is CASKTTGVTSYEQYF. In DNA, the CDR3 is TGTGCCAGTAAAACCACAGGGGTGACCTCCTACGAGCAGTACTTC. The full variable domain, in which reference TRBV5-4 and TRBJ2-7 provide the parts outside the CDR3, is ETGVTQSPTHLIKTRGQQVTLRCSSQSGHNTVSWYQQALGQGPQFIFQYYREEENGRGNFPPRFSGLQFPNYSSELNVNALELDDSALYLCASKTTGVTSYEQYFGPGTRLTVT.

The rearrangement uses TRBV9 and TRBJ2-1; D is unresolved. The germline V gene has CDR1 SGDLS and CDR2 YYNGEE. CDR3 size: 14 residues. Trimming took 3 bases from V and 0 from J, leaving 7 bases between them. The CDR3: CASSGASSYNEQFF. In DNA, the CDR3 is TGTGCCAGCAGCGGCGCGAGCTCCTACAATGAGCAGTTCTTC.

V usage is TRBV6-4 and J usage is TRBJ2-2, with a weak D call TRBD1 (6 bases). CDR3 length: 15 residues. Germline CDR1 MRHNA, CDR2 SNTAGT. The V and J ends lost 0 bases and 2 bases respectively, with 7 bases between them. The CDR3 region has the DNA TGTGCCAGCAGTGACTCGGGACAAAACACCGGGGAGCTGTTTTTT. Protein: CASSDSGQNTGELFF.

Here the CDR3 DNA reads TGTGCCAGCAGATATCCGGGACAGGGGTTCCCATCCTACGAGCAGTACTTC. Translated: CASRYPGQGFPSYEQYF. This chain joins TRBV2 and TRBJ2-7, with 10 bases aligning to TRBD1. With 6 bases clipped from V and 1 base from J, the junction kept 12 bases outside the gene matches. The CDR3 covers 17 residues. Germline CDR1 and CDR2: SNHLY and FYNNEI.

This chain connects TRBV5-1 to TRBJ2-5; 9 bases line up with TRBD1. Germline values: CDR1 SGHRS, CDR2 YFSETQ. This CDR3 has 15 amino acids. V lost 3 bases and J lost 5; bases outside the gene matches: 8. CDR3: CASSSHHRGQETQYF. CDR3 sequence (DNA): TGCGCCAGCAGCTCCCATCACAGGGGGCAGGAGACCCAGTACTTC.